The clone carrying this TCR beta chain was detected a few times. The sample comes from a study of CD8+ T cells in alopecia areata. Study details: Treated patients swallowed 5 to 10 mg of oral tofacitinib twice daily.

CDR3 size: 13 residues. Germline V lookup: CDR1 SQVTM, CDR2 ANQGSEA. The V end lost 1 base, the J end lost 4 bases, and 8 bases lay between the germline ends. Sequencing templates came from extracted RNA that was reverse transcribed into cDNA. Here immunoSEQ multiplex PCR was the method, and the copy in TCRdb shows in-frame clones only, minus some. The table shows fewer than 350,000 clones, with 58% occurring only once. This sample's treatment: oral pan-JAK inhibitor, 5-10 mg twice daily. Researchers gathered lesional scalp punch biopsies and peripheral blood from patients with alopecia areata. Sorting of PBMCs yielded the CD4+ and CD8+ T cells.

The sequence was collected from a human donor with alopecia areata. This chain joins TRBV29-1 and TRBJ1-5, with D possibly TRBD1 on 5 matching bases. The sequenced sample was CD4+ T cells sorted from blood, obtained at week 24, from a patient treated with tofacitinib. The CDR3 sequence: CSVEGGLNQPQHF. In nucleotides, the CDR3 is TGCAGCGTTGAAGGGGGACTGAATCAGCCCCAGCATTTT.